These 22 T cell receptor beta chains were all obtained from the same sample, sequenced in a study of blood T cell repertoires in COVID-19. Only in-frame clones appear in the TCRdb table, and some are missing; sequencing was by immunoSEQ multiplex PCR. The sample has 250,000 to 350,000 clones, approximately 83% seen once. The sequenced sample consisted of PBMCs or T cells enriched from blood (not recorded which). The origin of the receptors is a woman younger than 45 who had recovered from COVID-19.

This clone has just a few counts. This chain links TRBV4-2 with TRBJ2-1, with TRBD1 matching 9 bases. Losses at the gene ends were 0 bases for V and 3 bases for J; bases not matched to a gene: 12. CDR1 and CDR2 (germline): LGHNA, YNFKEQ. The CDR3 sequence is 19 residues long. The CDR3 sequence: CASSQEGTGSGKVYNEQFF. The CDR3 DNA is TGTGCCAGCAGCCAAGAAGGGACAGGGAGCGGGAAGGTCTACAATGAGCAGTTCTTC.

V usage is TRBV28 and J usage is TRBJ1-4, with TRBD1 matching over 8 bases. Germline-derived CDR1 and CDR2 are MDHEN and SYDVKM. Losses at the gene ends were 5 bases for V and 4 bases for J; bases not matched to a gene: 6. The CDR3 extends over 15 amino acids. The CDR3 DNA reads TGTGCCAGCAGTCGTACAGGGGGACTTAATGAAAAACTGTTTTTT. Amino acids: CASSRTGGLNEKLFF.

This chain joins TRBV15 and TRBJ2-3; tentative D call: TRBD2 (6 bases). The CDR3 sequence is 17 residues long. Germline V gene data show CDR1 as LNHNV and CDR2 as YYDKDF (reference sequence). V was clipped by 4 bases and J by 4 bases, with 21 bases between them. The CDR3 region has the DNA TGTGCCACCAGCATTCTCAGCGGAGGGAGGATTGCAGATACGCAGTATTTT. Protein sequence: CATSILSGGRIADTQYF.

The gene calls are TRBV6-5 and TRBJ1-4, with TRBD1 identical over 8 bases. In germline, CDR1 is MNHEY, CDR2 SVGAGI. The CDR3 length is 14 residues. The J segment lost 6 bases and the V segment lost 5 bases, leaving 5 bases of the junction unmatched. This CDR3 is CASSSRGRDEKLFF. In DNA form, the CDR3 reads TGTGCCAGCAGTAGCAGGGGGCGGGATGAAAAACTGTTTTTT.

V is TRBV18 and J is TRBJ2-4, with TRBD1 identical over 7 bases. With 8 bases clipped from V and 8 bases from J, the junction kept 9 bases outside the gene matches. The CDR3 consists of 13 residues. The germline V gene encodes CDR1 KGHSH and CDR2 LQKENI. The DNA for the CDR3 is TGTGCCAGCACCCAGACAGGGATGGACATTCAGTACTTC. It yields the protein CASTQTGMDIQYF.

The gene calls are TRBV5-4 and TRBJ2-3; TRBD2 agrees at 7 bases. The V segment lost 3 bases and the J segment 10 bases; nucleotides outside the gene matches: 5. Germline V gene data show CDR1 as SGHNT and CDR2 as YYREEE (reference sequence). The CDR3 sequence is 12 residues long. Here the CDR3 DNA reads TGTGCCAGCAGCTCTACCAGCGGGGCGCAGTATTTT. Translated: CASSSTSGAQYF.

The CDR3 spells CASSLNRGRGETQYF. The DNA of the CDR3 is TGTGCCAGCAGCCTGAATAGAGGGAGGGGAGAGACCCAGTACTTC. This chain uses TRBV11-3 with TRBJ2-5; 7 nucleotides match TRBD2. Trimming cost V 5 bases and J 4 bases; bases outside gene matches: 10. CDR3 length equals 15 residues. CDR1 and CDR2 from the germline V gene are SGHNT and YENEEA.

The rearrangement joins TRBV6-6 to TRBJ1-2, with 10 bases that match TRBD1. The V and J ends lost 2 bases and 7 bases, in that order; junction bases with no gene match: 1. CDR3 length equals 13 residues. Germline CDR1 MNHNY, CDR2 SVGAGI (reference sequence). CDR3 DNA: TGTGCCAGCAGTTACGACAGGGGGCTTGGCTACACCTTC. It is translated as CASSYDRGLGYTF.

The V gene is TRBV10-3, the J gene TRBJ1-2; 7 bases map to TRBD1. Losses at the gene ends were 7 bases for V and 8 bases for J; bases not matched to a gene: 7. CDR1 and CDR2 from the germline V gene are ENHRY and SYGVKD. CDR3 length: 12 residues. In DNA form, the CDR3 reads TGTGCCATCAAAGACAGGGAAGAAGGCTACACCTTC. Translated, it gives CAIKDREEGYTF.

The gene calls are TRBV29-1 and TRBJ2-7, with TRBD1 matching over 8 bases. CDR1 is SQVTM, CDR2 ANQGSEA, per germline. Losses at the gene ends were 3 bases for V and 5 bases for J; bases not matched to a gene: 9. The CDR3 sequence is 14 residues long. The CDR3 bases are TGCAGCGTTGAGGCCGACAGGGGAGGCAACGAGCAGTACTTC. Protein: CSVEADRGGNEQYF.

The genes are TRBV7-8 and TRBJ1-2; D not certain. From germline, CDR1 is SGHVS and CDR2 FQNEAQ. Between the trimmed V and J ends, which lost 2 bases and 0 bases, there was a span of 7 bases. The CDR3 is 14 amino acids. CDR3 sequence reads: CASSLTSANYGYTF. CDR3 sequence (DNA): TGTGCCAGCAGCTTAACCTCAGCTAACTATGGCTACACCTTC.

The V call is TRBV5-1, the J call TRBJ2-7, with TRBD2 identical over 11 bases. This CDR3 comprises 15 residues. Germline V gene sequence: CDR1 SGHRS, CDR2 YFSETQ. After removal of 3 bases from V and 4 bases from J, the junction contained 6 bases not matched to a gene. CDR3 sequence reads: CASSSGTSGLYEQYF. CDR3 nucleotide sequence: TGCGCCAGCAGCTCCGGGACTAGCGGCTTGTACGAGCAGTACTTC.

The chain combines TRBV28 with TRBJ2-7, with TRBD1 matching 10 bases. The length of the CDR3 is 14 residues. CDR1 is MDHEN and CDR2 is SYDVKM in the germline V gene. V lost 6 bases to trimming and J lost 0 bases; unmatched junction nucleotides: 2. CDR3 residues: CASRGQGSSYEQYF. Here the CDR3 DNA reads TGTGCCAGCAGGGGACAGGGGAGCTCCTACGAGCAGTACTTC.

The chain uses TRBV28 and TRBJ1-6; possibly TRBD1 for D (6 bases). Germline assignment: CDR1 MDHEN and CDR2 SYDVKM. The ends were cut back, 4 bases at V and 14 bases at J, with 18 bases in the middle. The length of the CDR3 is 14 residues. The CDR3 bases are TGTGCCAGCAGTTCAGATCGGACCCAGGGGTCCCTCCACTTT. It specifies CASSSDRTQGSLHF.

A note on this clone: At the DNA level, this CDR3 is encoded by other sequences in the same sample as well. This rearrangement joins TRBV18 to TRBJ1-1; D gene ambiguous. The CDR3 contains 13 residues. The V and J ends lost 3 bases and 1 base respectively, with 6 bases between them. Germline CDR1 KGHSH, CDR2 LQKENI. The CDR3 sequence: CASSPRGNTEAFF. The CDR3 DNA is TGTGCCAGCTCACCGCGAGGGAACACTGAAGCTTTCTTT.

This clone was counted only a few times. This sequence joins TRBV2 and TRBJ2-7; 7 bases are shared with TRBD2. This CDR3 is 13 amino acids long. CDR1 and CDR2 (germline): SNHLY, FYNNEI. The V and J ends lost 7 bases and 3 bases, in that order; junction bases with no gene match: 6. The chain's CDR3 is CASNREASYEQYF. The CDR3 coding sequence is TGTGCCAGCAATCGGGAGGCGAGCTACGAGCAGTACTTC.

The rearrangement joins TRBV30 to TRBJ1-6; TRBD1 aligns across 7 bases. The CDR3 loop spans 14 amino acids. Trimming cost V 2 bases and J 5 bases; bases outside gene matches: 3. The germline gives CDR1 GTSNPN, CDR2 SVGIG (reference sequence). CDR3 sequence reads: CAWSRGTDNSPLHF. The CDR3 coding sequence is TGTGCCTGGAGTAGAGGGACAGATAATTCACCCCTCCACTTT.

The rearrangement uses TRBV7-9 and TRBJ2-1; 12 bases line up with TRBD2. The V gene's germline CDR1 is SEHNR and CDR2 FQNEAQ (reference sequence). This CDR3 is built from 17 residues. V was pared by 3 bases and J by 6 bases, with 9 bases of the junction left unmatched. CDR3 sequence (DNA): TGTGCCAGCAGCTTCTTTAGGACTAGCGGGGCTTTCAATGAGCAGTTCTTC. Protein sequence: CASSFFRTSGAFNEQFF.

The chain has TRBV2 and TRBJ2-3; D remains ambiguous. CDR1 is SNHLY, CDR2 FYNNEI, per germline. The CDR3 extends over 13 amino acids. Between the trimmed V and J ends, which lost 6 bases and 4 bases, there was a span of 11 bases. The chain's CDR3 is CASRAVTADTQYF. For the CDR3, the DNA is TGTGCCAGCAGGGCAGTAACCGCAGATACGCAGTATTTT.

The chain joins TRBV6-5 to TRBJ2-1; TRBD2 might be the D (7 bases). The CDR3 runs 13 residues. Trimming removed 10 bases at V and 2 bases at J, with 12 bases between. Germline loops: CDR1 MNHEY, CDR2 SVGAGI. In DNA form, the CDR3 reads TGTGCCATCACGGGGGGCCCCTACAATGAGCAGTTCTTC. The encoded protein is CAITGGPYNEQFF.

Only a few counts were recorded for this clone. V gene TRBV7-9 combines with J gene TRBJ1-6; 10 bases fit TRBD1. Germline V gives CDR1 SEHNR, CDR2 FQNEAQ (reference sequence). The trim removed 4 bases at V and 10 bases at J, leaving 10 bases unmatched. The CDR3 spans 16 residues. The CDR3 DNA sequence: TGTGCCAGCAGCTCCCCCGGGACAGGGGATACCTCACCCCTCCACTTT. Protein sequence: CASSSPGTGDTSPLHF.

The chain joins TRBV28 to TRBJ2-7; 11 nucleotides agree with TRBD1. From germline, CDR1 is MDHEN and CDR2 SYDVKM. This CDR3 contains 15 residues. Losses at the gene ends were 4 bases for V and 2 bases for J; bases not matched to a gene: 4. For the CDR3, the DNA is TGTGCCAGCAGTTGGGGACAGGGGGATACCTACGAGCAGTACTTC. It is translated as CASSWGQGDTYEQYF.